The 27 T cell receptor beta chains below all came from one sample that was sequenced in a study of cytomegalovirus exposure and HLA in healthy donors (dated by TCRdb to between 2016 and 2019). Libraries were prepared through the immunoSEQ multiplex PCR assay. A mixture of 60 forward primers for TCR Vbeta segments and 13 reverse primers for TCR Jbeta segments was used in the multiplex PCR. TCRdb limited this immuneACCESS table to in-frame rearrangements with V and J called. A share of clones is missing; checked studies link under half to unresolved V genes, and the rest is unexplained. The table for this sample lists approximately 150,000 clones; over 70% of them were counted only once. The ten most abundant clones make up about 4.3% of the sample. Sequences were obtained from PBMCs. The receptors originated from a man younger than 40 in good health and CMV-seronegative.

This chain connects TRBV5-4 to TRBJ1-2; D might be TRBD1 (5 bases). This CDR3 spans 15 amino acids. Germline CDR1 is SGHNT and CDR2 is YYREEE (reference sequence). V shed 0 bases and J shed 4 bases, with 13 bases lying between them. CDR3 DNA sequence: TGTGCCAGCAGCTTGGATTTGGGGGGGTTCTATGGCTACACCTTC. This encodes CASSLDLGGFYGYTF.

This clone was seen more than once but under ten times. The chain links TRBV29-1 to TRBJ1-2; maybe TRBD1 (6 bases). Trimming left V 2 bases short and J 1 base short, with 8 bases between. Germline assignment: CDR1 SQVTM and CDR2 ANQGSEA. This CDR3 contains 13 residues. Here the CDR3 DNA reads TGCAGCGTTGAATTACAGGGTAACTATGGCTACACCTTC. Protein product: CSVELQGNYGYTF.

J is TRBJ2-7 and V is TRBV5-5, with D possibly being TRBD2 (5 bases). V shed 3 bases and J shed 5 bases, with 15 bases lying between them. The CDR3 runs 14 residues. CDR1 and CDR2 (germline): SGHKS, YYEKEE (reference sequence). CDR3 amino acids: CASSSWPGNDEQYF. CDR3 coding DNA: TGTGCCAGCAGCTCATGGCCGGGGAACGACGAGCAGTACTTC. Full variable domain (remainder filled in from reference TRBV5-5 and TRBJ2-7): DAGVTQSPTHLIKTRGQQVTLRCSPISGHKSVSWYQQVLGQGPQFIFQYYEKEERGRGNFPDRFSARQFPNYSSELNVNALLLGDSALYLCASSSWPGNDEQYFGPGTRLTVT.

Only a few counts were recorded for this clone. This rearrangement joins TRBV4-1 to TRBJ2-5; D gene ambiguous. In germline, CDR1 is MGHRA, CDR2 YSYEKL. The CDR3 totals 15 residues. Deletions cut 0 bases from V and 0 bases from J, with 8 bases between. CDR3 sequence reads: CASSQDESDQETQYF. CDR3 coding DNA: TGCGCCAGCAGCCAAGATGAGAGCGACCAAGAGACCCAGTACTTC.

V is TRBV2 and J is TRBJ2-1; 11 positions match TRBD2. The V segment lost 6 bases and the J segment 6 bases; nucleotides outside the gene matches: 10. The CDR3 runs 16 residues. The germline gives CDR1 SNHLY, CDR2 FYNNEI. The CDR3 loop reads CASSPPLSGRANEQFF. The CDR3, as DNA: TGTGCCAGCAGCCCTCCCCTTAGCGGGAGGGCCAATGAGCAGTTCTTC.

The chain has TRBV28 and TRBJ2-2, with a weak D call TRBD1 (5 bases). Trimming cost V 5 bases and J 4 bases, with 14 bases left between them. This CDR3 region has 15 residues. Per the germline V gene, CDR1 is MDHEN and CDR2 is SYDVKM. The CDR3 region has the DNA TGTGCCAGCAGTCGAGGACATCACGGCACCGGGGAGCTGTTTTTT. As protein: CASSRGHHGTGELFF.

This clone occurred once. In DNA, the CDR3 is TGTGCCAGCAGTGTTGTGTTGTCGGAGACTATCTATGGCTACACCTTC. As protein: CASSVVLSETIYGYTF. This sequence joins TRBV6-1 and TRBJ1-2; D gene ambiguous. The CDR3 has 16 amino acids. Trimming removed 4 bases from V and 4 bases from J, with 19 bases in between. Germline V gene sequence: CDR1 MNHNS, CDR2 SASEGT.

V gene TRBV29-1 combines with J gene TRBJ1-1, with 7 bases fitting TRBD1. CDR1 and CDR2 (germline): SQVTM, ANQGSEA. This CDR3 has 14 amino acids. The J segment lost 5 bases and the V segment lost 5 bases, leaving 11 bases of the junction unmatched. Here the CDR3 reads CSVLGQRSLTEAFF. The CDR3 DNA reads TGCAGCGTTCTGGGACAGAGATCGTTAACTGAAGCTTTCTTT. The whole variable domain, remainder taken from reference TRBV29-1 and TRBJ1-1, is SAVISQKPSRDICQRGTSLTIQCQVDSQVTMMFWYRQQPGQSLTLIATANQGSEATYESGFVIDKFPISRPNLTFSTLTVSNMSPEDSSIYLCSVLGQRSLTEAFFGQGTRLTVV.

The J gene is TRBJ1-4, the V gene TRBV30; no definite D call. The CDR3 runs to 15 residues. Germline CDR1 is GTSNPN and CDR2 is SVGIG (reference sequence). Trimming took 3 bases from V and 5 from J, leaving 16 bases between them. Written as DNA, the CDR3 is TGTGCCTGGAGCGATAGGCGGGTAGGAAATGAAAAACTGTTTTTT. Its protein product is CAWSDRRVGNEKLFF.

The chain is built from TRBV7-9 and TRBJ1-5; D gene uncertain. Germline CDR1 is SEHNR and CDR2 is FQNEAQ (reference sequence). Trimming shortened V by 6 bases and J by 3 bases, and 6 bases separated the two germline ends. This CDR3 region has 12 residues. The CDR3 DNA reads as TGTGCCAGCAGGGAGATCAATCAGCCCCAGCATTTT. Residues: CASREINQPQHF. Together with reference TRBV7-9 and TRBJ1-5, the CDR3 gives the full variable domain: DTGVSQNPRHKITKRGQNVTFRCDPISEHNRLYWYRQTLGQGPEFLTYFQNEAQLEKSRLLSDRFSAERPKGSFSTLEIQRTEQGDSAMYLCASREINQPQHFGDGTRLSIL.

This rearrangement joins TRBV10-3 to TRBJ2-7; D remains ambiguous. Germline values: CDR1 ENHRY, CDR2 SYGVKD. Trimming stripped 2 bases from V and 1 base from J, with 6 bases between. The CDR3 is 13 residues long. The CDR3 DNA follows: TGTGCCATCAGTGAGGGCGGTTCCTACGAGCAGTACTTC. Its protein is CAISEGGSYEQYF.

This clone was detected once. V is TRBV4-1 and J is TRBJ1-1; 8 positions match TRBD1. The CDR3 has 14 residues. The V gene end was trimmed by 2 bases and the J gene end by 4 bases; junction bases not matched to a gene: 3. Germline V lookup: CDR1 MGHRA, CDR2 YSYEKL. This chain's CDR3 is CASSQLRGLTEAFF. For the CDR3, the DNA is TGCGCCAGCAGCCAACTCAGGGGGCTCACTGAAGCTTTCTTT.

The genes are TRBV5-1 and TRBJ2-2, with 7 bases matching TRBD2. V trimming: 4 bases; J trimming: 0 bases; junction bases outside the gene matches: 3. CDR1 is SGHRS and CDR2 is YFSETQ in the germline V gene. This CDR3 is built from 15 residues. The CDR3 loop is CASSILAANTGELFF. Written as DNA, the CDR3 is TGCGCCAGCAGCATTCTAGCGGCGAACACCGGGGAGCTGTTTTTT.

This clone was detected only once. The CDR3 loop is CASSGGTASNQPQHF. CDR3 nucleotides: TGTGCCAGCTCAGGCGGGACAGCTAGCAATCAGCCCCAGCATTTT. The chain joins TRBV18 to TRBJ1-5; the match to TRBD1 covers 7 bases. The CDR3 loop spans 15 amino acids. The V and J ends lost 5 bases and 0 bases, in that order; junction bases with no gene match: 4. Germline V gene lookup returns CDR1 KGHSH and CDR2 LQKENI.

The rearrangement joins TRBV13 to TRBJ2-3; 10 bases are a match to TRBD2. Germline V gives CDR1 PRHDT, CDR2 FYEKMQ (reference sequence). The junction had 6 bases not matched to a gene; V was cut back by 3 bases and J by 3 bases. The CDR3 extends over 16 amino acids. The CDR3 coding sequence is TGTGCCAGCAGCTTCCCAGCTAGCGGGAGAACAGATACGCAGTATTTT. Amino acids: CASSFPASGRTDTQYF.

Concerning this clone: A junction boundary mismatches the germline segment, possibly from a read error. The rearrangement links TRBV7-9 to TRBJ2-7; 9 nucleotides match TRBD2. This CDR3 region has 15 residues. The germline V gene has CDR1 SEHNR and CDR2 FQNEAQ (reference sequence). The DNA for the CDR3 is TGTTCCAGCAGCTTACAGGGACTAGCCGCTTTGGAGCAGTACTTC. It encodes CSSSLQGLAALEQYF.

This chain links TRBV5-8 with TRBJ2-7, with D possibly TRBD2 on 6 matching bases. CDR1 and CDR2 from the germline V gene are SGHTS and YDEGEE. The CDR3 contains 14 residues. Trimming removed 0 bases from V and 5 bases from J, with 12 bases in between. DNA of the CDR3: TGTGCCAGCAGCTTGGGCGGGACTGTAGACGAGCAGTACTTC. Residues: CASSLGGTVDEQYF. The full variable domain, completed using reference TRBV5-8 and TRBJ2-7, is EAGVTQSPTHLIKTRGQQATLRCSPISGHTSVYWYQQALGLGLQFLLWYDEGEERNRGNFPPRFSGRQFPNYSSELNVNALELEDSALYLCASSLGGTVDEQYFGPGTRLTVT.

The chain has TRBV9 and TRBJ1-2; 9 bases align to TRBD1. V lost 4 bases and J lost 7; bases outside the gene matches: 8. Per the germline V gene, CDR1 is SGDLS and CDR2 is YYNGEE. The CDR3 extends over 14 amino acids. The CDR3: CASSLGQGGGGYTF. In nucleotides, the CDR3 is TGTGCCAGCAGCTTGGGACAGGGTGGTGGTGGCTACACCTTC.

V usage is TRBV21-1 and J usage is TRBJ2-7; the DNA was not compared with TRBD2, the D call given in the table. TRBV21-1 represents a pseudogene. The CDR3 sequence is 14 residues long. Here the CDR3 DNA reads TGTGCCAGCAGCAAATGGAGTTTCCTAACCGAGCAGTACTTC. Translating it yields CASSKWSFLTEQYF.

The V call is TRBV27, the J call TRBJ2-3; 9 nucleotides agree with TRBD2. Trimming cost V 4 bases and J 2 bases; bases outside gene matches: 4. CDR3 length equals 15 residues. The V gene's germline CDR1 is MNHEY and CDR2 SMNVEV (reference sequence). CDR3 sequence reads: CASSWTSEYTDTQYF. The CDR3 DNA reads as TGTGCCAGCAGTTGGACTAGCGAATACACAGATACGCAGTATTTT.

Concerning this clone: One junction end does not reproduce the germline sequence, and a read error may be involved. The sample carries other DNA sequences with the same CDR3. The gene calls are TRBV13 and TRBJ2-7; 7 bases match TRBD1. The CDR3 consists of 13 residues. In germline, CDR1 is PRHDT, CDR2 FYEKMQ (reference sequence). CDR3 coding DNA: TGTGCCAGTAGCTTAGACAGGGCCTACGAGCAGTACTTC. The encoded protein is CASSLDRAYEQYF.

This clone was seen only a few times. CDR3 residues: CAWSVTGSTGELFF. The CDR3 bases are TGTGCCTGGAGTGTAACCGGGAGCACCGGGGAGCTGTTTTTT. V gene TRBV30 combines with J gene TRBJ2-2; D may be TRBD2 (6 bases). This CDR3 spans 14 amino acids. Trimming removed 0 bases from V and 4 bases from J, with 9 bases in between. CDR1 is GTSNPN, CDR2 SVGIG, per germline (reference sequence).

The rearrangement uses TRBV5-1 and TRBJ1-4; unclear D gene. The CDR3 is made up of 13 amino acids. V lost 6 bases and J 7 bases, leaving 13 bases between the germline ends. CDR1 is SGHRS and CDR2 is YFSETQ in the germline V gene. CDR3 residues: CASTRGEGEKLFF. As DNA, the CDR3 is TGCGCCAGCACCCGGGGTGAAGGTGAAAAACTGTTTTTT.

Of note for this clone: This likely comes from a read error, as the CDR3 has no conserved phenylalanine or tryptophan at its end. The limits of the CDR3 on the DNA are not certain, so only TCRdb's listed CDR3 is given. CDR3 amino acids: CTSIFRGTGRL. V gene TRBV1 combines with J gene TRBJ2-7; the DNA was not used to check the table's D call, TRBD1. TRBV1 is a pseudogene. The CDR3 spans 11 amino acids, including both terminal residues.

This clone was picked up one time. The chain links TRBV11-2 to TRBJ2-7; a weak D match, TRBD1 (6 bases). The CDR3 has 14 residues. V lost 5 bases to trimming and J lost 2 bases, with 13 bases between them. Germline CDR1 is SGHAT and CDR2 is FQNNGV. For the CDR3, the DNA is TGTGCCAGCAGCCCGGGTGGGGGCCCCTACGAGCAGTACTTC. This translates into CASSPGGGPYEQYF.

This chain connects TRBV5-6 to TRBJ1-1; tentatively, D is TRBD1 (6 bases). This CDR3 has 15 amino acids. V shed 0 bases and J shed 7 bases, with 16 bases lying between them. Germline values: CDR1 SGHDT, CDR2 YYEEEE. CDR3 residues: CASSLEGVMRGEAFF. For the CDR3, the DNA is TGTGCCAGCAGCTTGGAGGGGGTAATGAGGGGTGAAGCTTTCTTT.

The chain couples TRBV5-4 to TRBJ1-3; D not resolved. V shed 0 bases and J shed 6 bases, with 16 bases lying between them. The CDR3 runs 16 residues. From germline, CDR1 is SGHNT and CDR2 YYREEE (reference sequence). The CDR3, as DNA: TGTGCCAGCAGCTTGGGAGGGTCCGGGATTGAAAACACCATATATTTT. This codes for CASSLGGSGIENTIYF.